The rows below give T cell receptor beta chains drawn from one sample of a study of T cell responses to AZD1222 COVID-19 vaccine. Sequenced by immunoSEQ multiplex PCR; TCRdb stores in-frame clones only, minus some. The table lists tens of thousands of clones, about 90% of them singletons. Specimen: peripheral blood, collected on day 0 of AZD1222 vaccination. These receptors all stem from an adult in good health. The CDR3 runs from the conserved cysteine through the conserved F or W. Fields, in order: V gene, D gene, clone size, J gene, CDR3 protein, CDR3 DNA. D genes are given only for firm matches. Only some rows state a clone size, as once, few, many or a class for expanded clones.

V gene: TRBV3-1/TRBV3-2; D gene: TRBD2; clone size: -; J gene: TRBJ2-7; CDR3 protein: CASSFSGTRAPYEQYF; CDR3 DNA: TGTGCCAGCAGCTTTTCCGGGACTAGAGCTCCCTACGAGCAGTACTTC
V gene: TRBV7-2; D gene: TRBD1; clone size: once; J gene: TRBJ2-7; CDR3 protein: CASSPVTGAYEQYF; CDR3 DNA: TGTGCCAGCAGCCCGGTAACAGGGGCCTACGAGCAGTACTTC
V gene: TRBV6-5; D gene: TRBD1; clone size: few; J gene: TRBJ1-2; CDR3 protein: CASSYNSGQGNGYTF; CDR3 DNA: TGTGCCAGCAGTTACAACTCGGGACAGGGGAATGGCTACACCTTC
V gene: TRBV11-2; D gene: TRBD1; clone size: few; J gene: TRBJ1-2; CDR3 protein: CASSFGFRGPRDGYTF; CDR3 DNA: TGTGCCAGCAGCTTTGGGTTCAGGGGGCCCCGGGATGGCTACACCTTC
V gene: TRBV9; D gene: -; clone size: -; J gene: TRBJ2-3; CDR3 protein: CASSVDKRVTDTQYF; CDR3 DNA: TGTGCCAGCAGCGTAGATAAAAGGGTCACAGATACGCAGTATTTT
V gene: TRBV7-3; D gene: -; clone size: -; J gene: TRBJ2-5; CDR3 protein: CASSLTGNQETQYF; CDR3 DNA: TGTGCCAGCAGCTTAACAGGGAACCAAGAGACCCAGTACTTC
V gene: TRBV6-5; D gene: -; clone size: -; J gene: TRBJ1-5; CDR3 protein: CASSYSFISGVQPQHF; CDR3 DNA: TGTGCCAGCAGTTACTCCTTCATAAGTGGAGTGCAGCCCCAGCATTTT
V gene: TRBV5-8; D gene: TRBD1; clone size: medium-sized; J gene: TRBJ2-7; CDR3 protein: CASSPRGRFDEQYF; CDR3 DNA: TGTGCCAGCAGCCCCAGGGGGCGGTTCGACGAGCAGTACTTC
V gene: TRBV11-2; D gene: TRBD1; clone size: -; J gene: TRBJ2-1; CDR3 protein: CASSLDRGTYNEQFF; CDR3 DNA: TGTGCCAGCAGTCTAGACAGGGGAACCTACAATGAGCAGTTCTTC
V gene: TRBV19; D gene: -; clone size: -; J gene: TRBJ2-6; CDR3 protein: CASSPGIASGANVLTF; CDR3 DNA: TGTGCCAGTAGTCCGGGGATTGCCTCTGGGGCCAACGTCCTGACTTTC
V gene: TRBV4-1; D gene: TRBD1; clone size: -; J gene: TRBJ1-2; CDR3 protein: CASSQQRQGDVYGYTF; CDR3 DNA: TGCGCCAGCAGCCAACAGAGACAGGGGGATGTCTATGGCTACACCTTC
V gene: TRBV9; D gene: -; clone size: once; J gene: TRBJ1-3; CDR3 protein: CASSVVPFGVGDGNTIYF; CDR3 DNA: TGTGCCAGCAGCGTAGTACCCTTTGGGGTGGGGGACGGAAACACCATATATTTT
V gene: TRBV7-9; D gene: -; clone size: few; J gene: TRBJ1-6; CDR3 protein: CASSLAAAGDSPLHF; CDR3 DNA: TGTGCCAGCAGCTTAGCGGCAGCTGGGGATTCACCCCTCCACTTT
V gene: TRBV14; D gene: TRBD1; clone size: -; J gene: TRBJ2-7; CDR3 protein: CASSQEGQGRYIGTYYEQYF; CDR3 DNA: TGTGCCAGCAGCCAAGAGGGACAGGGTCGGTACATCGGAACCTACTACGAGCAGTACTTC
V gene: TRBV5-1; D gene: -; clone size: -; J gene: TRBJ2-1; CDR3 protein: CASKPMSSYNEQFF; CDR3 DNA: TGCGCCAGCAAGCCTATGAGCTCCTACAATGAGCAGTTCTTC
V gene: TRBV18; D gene: -; clone size: -; J gene: TRBJ1-5; CDR3 protein: CASSPTTLGNQPQHF; CDR3 DNA: TGTGCCAGCTCACCCACGACGCTCGGCAATCAGCCCCAGCATTTT
V gene: TRBV5-1; D gene: -; clone size: once; J gene: TRBJ1-6; CDR3 protein: CASKGSYNSPLHF; CDR3 DNA: TGCGCCAGCAAGGGTTCCTATAATTCACCCCTCCACTTT
V gene: TRBV7-6; D gene: -; clone size: -; J gene: TRBJ2-5; CDR3 protein: CASSQTGPQQETQYF; CDR3 DNA: TGTGCCAGCAGCCAAACCGGCCCTCAACAAGAGACCCAGTACTTC
V gene: TRBV6-5; D gene: -; clone size: -; J gene: TRBJ1-2; CDR3 protein: CASRGGGTYGYTF; CDR3 DNA: TGTGCCAGCAGGGGAGGGGGGACTTACGGCTACACCTTC
V gene: TRBV6-5; D gene: -; clone size: -; J gene: TRBJ2-7; CDR3 protein: CASLRADEQYF; CDR3 DNA: TGTGCCAGCCTTAGGGCAGACGAGCAGTACTTC
V gene: TRBV23-1; D gene: -; clone size: -; J gene: TRBJ1-1; CDR3 protein: CASSQSYLWNTEAFF; CDR3 DNA: TGCGCCAGCAGTCAATCGTACCTGTGGAACACTGAAGCTTTCTTT
V gene: TRBV27; D gene: -; clone size: -; J gene: TRBJ2-7; CDR3 protein: CASSFQPGEYEQYF; CDR3 DNA: TGTGCCAGCAGTTTCCAGCCGGGGGAGTACGAGCAGTACTTC
V gene: TRBV7-9; D gene: -; clone size: -; J gene: TRBJ2-7; CDR3 protein: CASSLSRGGNEQYF; CDR3 DNA: TGTGCCAGCAGCTTATCAAGGGGGGGAAACGAGCAGTACTTC
V gene: TRBV11-2; D gene: -; clone size: -; J gene: TRBJ2-5; CDR3 protein: CASSLGREETQYF; CDR3 DNA: TGTGCCAGCAGCTTAGGTAGAGAAGAGACCCAGTACTTC
V gene: TRBV5-8; D gene: -; clone size: -; J gene: TRBJ1-1; CDR3 protein: CASSLGIGVLNTEAFF; CDR3 DNA: TGTGCCAGCAGCTTGGGTATCGGAGTCTTGAACACTGAAGCTTTCTTT
V gene: TRBV19; D gene: TRBD1; clone size: once; J gene: TRBJ1-2; CDR3 protein: CNKYRGGYTF; CDR3 DNA: TGTAACAAATACAGGGGGGGCTACACCTTC
V gene: TRBV7-9; D gene: -; clone size: -; J gene: TRBJ2-2; CDR3 protein: CASSFGGFGELFF; CDR3 DNA: TGTGCCAGCAGCTTTGGAGGCTTCGGGGAGCTGTTTTTT